This T cell receptor beta chain was found in a study of T cell responses to AZD1222 COVID-19 vaccine. Measured with immunoSEQ multiplex PCR; TCRdb has only the in-frame clones, and not every one. The sample has over 150,000 clones; about 90% are singletons. CDR3 length equals 12 residues. With 4 bases removed from V and 7 bases from J, the gap between germline ends came to 7 bases. This material consisted of peripheral blood, taken on day 0 of AZD1222 vaccination. The chain links TRBV12-3 or TRBV12-4 to TRBJ1-4; no clear D gene. This clonotype was sampled from an adult in good health. CDR3 sequence: CASSWMGEKLFF. In DNA form, the CDR3 reads TGTGCCAGCAGTTGGATGGGTGAAAAACTGTTTTTT.